The 30 T cell receptor beta chains reported below all come from one sample, sequenced in a study of T cell responses to AZD1222 COVID-19 vaccine. Generated by immunoSEQ multiplex PCR, the TCRdb table keeps only in-frame clones and is missing some. This sample has some 150,000 clones, with about 92% found just once. The input for sequencing was peripheral blood, taken on day 0 of MenACWY control vaccination. The receptors were sampled from an adult in good health.

The sample holds one count of this clone. The chain combines TRBV5-1 with TRBJ2-5; 8 nucleotides match TRBD2. The V gene end was trimmed by 0 bases and the J gene end by 1 base; junction bases not matched to a gene: 8. Germline CDR1 and CDR2: SGHRS and YFSETQ. This CDR3 region has 17 residues. The CDR3 DNA is TGCGCCAGCAGCTTGGGTAGCGGGAACGGGGCCCAAGAGACCCAGTACTTC. This translates into CASSLGSGNGAQETQYF.

The rearrangement links TRBV7-3 to TRBJ1-4; a possible D gene is TRBD1 (5 bases). CDR1 and CDR2 from the germline V gene are SGHTA and FQGTGA. This CDR3 comprises 15 residues. Trimming removed 4 bases from V and 7 bases from J, with 16 bases in between. In DNA form, the CDR3 reads TGTGCCAGCAGCTCCGGCCCGGGGCTCGGTGAAAAACTGTTTTTT. As protein: CASSSGPGLGEKLFF.

The chain recombines TRBV7-2 with TRBJ1-1; D not certain. Trimming pared 5 bases from V and 4 bases from J, leaving 8 bases between. This CDR3 has 12 amino acids. Germline CDR1 is SGHTA and CDR2 is FQGNSA. The CDR3 loop reads CASSVRATEAFF. The DNA for the CDR3 is TGTGCCAGCAGCGTAAGGGCCACTGAAGCTTTCTTT.

The V gene is TRBV15, the J gene TRBJ2-7, with D possibly matching TRBD2 (6 bases). The V gene's germline CDR1 is LNHNV and CDR2 YYDKDF (reference sequence). V was trimmed by 3 bases and J by 4 bases, leaving 16 bases between them. This CDR3 is 15 amino acids long. The CDR3 DNA follows: TGTGCCACCAGCAGGGAGGGTCTACTGGGTTACGAGCAGTACTTC. Protein: CATSREGLLGYEQYF.

The chain is built from TRBV5-1 and TRBJ1-2; D gene unclear. V was shortened by 6 bases and J by 3 bases, with 15 bases between the two germline ends. This CDR3 contains 14 residues. Germline CDR1 and CDR2: SGHRS and YFSETQ. CDR3 amino acids: CASTPTVDDYGYTF. DNA for the CDR3: TGCGCCAGCACCCCCACAGTCGACGACTATGGCTACACCTTC.

The genes are TRBV5-5 and TRBJ2-2, with TRBD2 matching 7 bases. CDR1 SGHKS and CDR2 YYEKEE come from the germline V gene (reference sequence). The CDR3 consists of 15 residues. V was pared by 4 bases and J by 4 bases, with 7 bases of the junction left unmatched. CDR3 sequence: CASSLGGGGTGELFF. The DNA of the CDR3 is TGTGCCAGCAGCCTTGGTGGCGGGGGCACCGGGGAGCTGTTTTTT.

The chain carries TRBV6-1 and TRBJ2-4; 7 nucleotides match TRBD2. Germline CDR1 and CDR2: MNHNS and SASEGT. Germline trimming cut 1 base from V and 8 bases from J; bases unmatched to any gene: 11. This CDR3 contains 16 residues. The CDR3 region has the DNA TGTGCCAGCAGTGAAGAAAGCGGGGAGGGCAGGGACATTCAGTACTTC. Translation gives CASSEESGEGRDIQYF.

The chain uses TRBV28 and TRBJ1-2, with a tentative D call TRBD1 (5 bases). The germline gives CDR1 MDHEN, CDR2 SYDVKM. This CDR3 has 14 amino acids. Trimming removed 6 bases from V and 5 bases from J, with 16 bases in between. DNA of the CDR3: TGTGCCAGCAGGTCCGGGACCCAGACATATGGCTACACCTTC. It is translated as CASRSGTQTYGYTF.

The chain is built from TRBV30 and TRBJ1-3; D not resolved. Germline V gene data show CDR1 as GTSNPN and CDR2 as SVGIG (reference sequence). The germline V and J ends were trimmed by 2 bases and 0 bases, with 11 bases remaining between them. CDR3 length: 15 residues. The CDR3 bases are TGTGCCTGGAGTAGTGGACTCCGCTCTGGAAACACCATATATTTT. Protein: CAWSSGLRSGNTIYF.

This rearrangement joins TRBV19 to TRBJ1-5; TRBD1 might be the D (5 bases). Trimming shortened V by 5 bases and J by 2 bases, and 10 bases separated the two germline ends. CDR1 LNHDA and CDR2 SQIVND come from the germline V gene (reference sequence). The CDR3 covers 14 residues. The CDR3 coding sequence is TGTGCCAGTAGTCGCGGGGGAGGCAATCAGCCCCAGCATTTT. Protein sequence: CASSRGGGNQPQHF. Complete variable domain (other parts from reference TRBV19 and TRBJ1-5): DGGITQSPKYLFRKEGQNVTLSCEQNLNHDAMYWYRQDPGQGLRLIYYSQIVNDFQKGDIAEGYSVSREKKESFPLTVTSAQKNPTAFYLCASSRGGGNQPQHFGDGTRLSIL.

V is TRBV18 and J is TRBJ2-2; 7 nucleotides align to TRBD1. There are 16 residues in the CDR3. V was clipped by 2 bases and J by 7 bases; unmatched bases: 10. Looked up from germline, CDR1 is KGHSH and CDR2 is LQKENI. The CDR3 nucleotides are TGTGCCAGCTCACCATATGAACAGGGGAGTGGCGGGGAGCTGTTTTTT. Its translation: CASSPYEQGSGGELFF.

This clone was seen a single time. The CDR3 region is CASSYNLGSWTGNQPQHF. In DNA form, the CDR3 reads TGTGCCAGCAGTTACAATCTCGGGTCCTGGACCGGCAATCAGCCCCAGCATTTT. The gene calls are TRBV6-2 or TRBV6-3 and TRBJ1-5; D unclear. V was shortened by 2 bases and J by 2 bases, with 19 bases between the two germline ends. The CDR3 totals 18 residues. The germline V gene has CDR1 MNHEY and CDR2 SVGEGT.

The chain joins TRBV11-2 to TRBJ2-3, with D unclear. Germline CDR1 reads SGHAT; CDR2 reads FQNNGV. Trimming removed 3 bases at V and 2 bases at J, with 15 bases between. This CDR3 region has 16 residues. CDR3 coding DNA: TGTGCCAGCAGCTTCCAACTAATTCTTACCACAGATACGCAGTATTTT. This encodes CASSFQLILTTDTQYF.

The J gene is TRBJ1-1, the V gene TRBV18; 10 bases line up with TRBD1. CDR1 is KGHSH and CDR2 is LQKENI in the germline V gene. The CDR3 has 14 residues. V lost 6 bases and J lost 3; bases outside the gene matches: 4. The CDR3 DNA sequence: TGTGCCAGCTCTATCGGGACAGGGGACACTGAAGCTTTCTTT. It encodes CASSIGTGDTEAFF.

This chain joins TRBV19 and TRBJ1-2, with D unclear. The germline V gene encodes CDR1 LNHDA and CDR2 SQIVND (reference sequence). V shed 6 bases and J shed 3 bases, with 11 bases lying between them. The CDR3 is made up of 13 amino acids. The CDR3 DNA sequence: TGTGCCAGTAGCGTTGCAACTCACTATGGCTACACCTTC. This encodes CASSVATHYGYTF.

This clone is a singleton in its sample. The V call is TRBV9, the J call TRBJ2-2; D unresolved. Trimming stripped 3 bases from V and 6 bases from J, with 12 bases between. Germline lookup yields CDR1 SGDLS and CDR2 YYNGEE. The CDR3 contains 14 residues. CDR3 protein: CASSALREAGELFF. The CDR3 coding sequence is TGTGCCAGCAGCGCGTTGAGAGAGGCCGGGGAGCTGTTTTTT. Full variable domain (missing parts from reference TRBV9 and TRBJ2-2): DSGVTQTPKHLITATGQRVTLRCSPRSGDLSVYWYQQSLDQGLQFLIQYYNGEERAKGNILERFSAQQFPDLHSELNLSSLELGDSALYFCASSALREAGELFFGEGSRLTVL.

The J gene is TRBJ1-4, the V gene TRBV4-3, with 7 bases matching TRBD1. CDR1 and CDR2 (germline): LGHNA, YSLEER. Trimming took 1 base from V and 0 from J; bases not matched to a gene: 8. This CDR3 contains 18 residues. The CDR3: CASSQARDSKATNEKLFF. In DNA form, the CDR3 reads TGCGCCAGCAGCCAAGCCCGGGACAGCAAAGCAACTAATGAAAAACTGTTTTTT.

The chain recombines TRBV11-1 with TRBJ2-7; D gene uncertain. This CDR3 contains 13 residues. V lost 5 bases and J 6 bases, leaving 14 bases between the germline ends. CDR1 and CDR2 (germline): SGHAT, FQDESV (reference sequence). This CDR3 reads CASSQLSGGEQYF. For the CDR3, the DNA is TGTGCCAGCAGCCAATTATCAGGCGGCGAGCAGTACTTC.

V usage is TRBV28 and J usage is TRBJ1-6; 8 positions agree with TRBD1. This CDR3 is 15 amino acids long. Trimming removed 2 bases from V and 9 bases from J; junction bases left unmatched: 6. Germline lookup yields CDR1 MDHEN and CDR2 SYDVKM. The CDR3 sequence: CASSLRTGLGSPLHF. CDR3 sequence (DNA): TGTGCCAGCAGTTTACGGACAGGGCTCGGTTCACCCCTCCACTTT.

The V call is TRBV20-1, the J call TRBJ2-3, with D uncertain. Trimming cost V 3 bases and J 6 bases, with 7 bases left between them. This CDR3 contains 11 residues. Looked up from germline, CDR1 is DFQATT and CDR2 is SNEGSKA (reference sequence). Here the CDR3 DNA reads TGCAGTGCTAGTTTTTCGGATACGCAGTATTTT. Amino acids: CSASFSDTQYF.

The V call is TRBV28, the J call TRBJ1-4, with D unclear. Germline lookup yields CDR1 MDHEN and CDR2 SYDVKM. The CDR3 sequence is 14 residues long. V was pared by 5 bases and J by 4 bases, with 11 bases between. DNA for the CDR3: TGTGCCAGCAGTAGCGGGGTCTTTAATGAAAAACTGTTTTTT. Protein: CASSSGVFNEKLFF.

This chain connects TRBV5-1 to TRBJ2-6, with TRBD1 as a possible D gene (6 bases). The germline V gene encodes CDR1 SGHRS and CDR2 YFSETQ. V gave up 0 bases and J gave up 0 bases, with 19 bases separating them. This CDR3 spans 20 amino acids. DNA for the CDR3: TGCGCCAGCAGCTTGGCCCCCTACAGGGCCATTCCCTCTGGGGCCAACGTCCTGACTTTC. Amino acids: CASSLAPYRAIPSGANVLTF.

The rearrangement joins TRBV7-9 to TRBJ1-5; no reliable D call. Per the germline V gene, CDR1 is SEHNR and CDR2 is FQNEAQ (reference sequence). This CDR3 region has 15 residues. V lost 5 bases to trimming and J lost 3 bases, with 14 bases between them. The CDR3 bases are TGTGCCAGCAGCCTCGGACCTGGGATCAATCAGCCCCAGCATTTT. Residues: CASSLGPGINQPQHF. Complete variable domain (other parts from reference TRBV7-9 and TRBJ1-5): DTGVSQNPRHKITKRGQNVTFRCDPISEHNRLYWYRQTLGQGPEFLTYFQNEAQLEKSRLLSDRFSAERPKGSFSTLEIQRTEQGDSAMYLCASSLGPGINQPQHFGDGTRLSIL.

The V and J genes are TRBV6-7 and TRBJ2-3; possible D gene TRBD2, 6 bases. TRBV6-7 is identified as an open reading frame with a role that is uncertain. V shed 6 bases and J shed 2 bases, with 9 bases lying between them. The CDR3 is 13 residues long. The CDR3 loop is CASRRDSTDTQYF. CDR3 in DNA: TGTGCCAGCAGAAGGGACTCCACAGATACGCAGTATTTT.

This chain uses TRBV7-9 with TRBJ2-3; 12 bases agree with TRBD2. The length of the CDR3 is 15 residues. The germline gives CDR1 SEHNR, CDR2 FQNEAQ (reference sequence). Trimming removed 3 bases from V and 5 bases from J; junction bases left unmatched: 3. The CDR3 spells CASSFPSGREDTQYF. The CDR3 coding sequence is TGTGCCAGCAGCTTTCCTAGCGGGAGGGAAGATACGCAGTATTTT.

The chain uses TRBV2 and TRBJ2-2; D may correspond to TRBD1 or TRBD2 (5 bases each). V lost 7 bases and J lost 6, with 15 bases in between. Germline CDR1 reads SNHLY; CDR2 reads FYNNEI. This CDR3 spans 14 amino acids. The CDR3, as DNA: TGTGCCAGCACCCGTGGTCCGGGACCCGGGGAGCTGTTTTTT. Translation gives CASTRGPGPGELFF.

This sequence joins TRBV4-2 and TRBJ1-5; D uncertain. The CDR3 contains 17 residues. The V and J ends lost 1 base and 1 base respectively, with 14 bases between them. Germline V gene sequence: CDR1 LGHNA, CDR2 YNFKEQ. CDR3 nucleotide sequence: TGTGCCAGCAGCCAAGGAAGTTTTGGGGTGAGCAATCAGCCCCAGCATTTT. Its translation is CASSQGSFGVSNQPQHF.

This rearrangement joins TRBV11-2 to TRBJ2-4; maybe TRBD1 (6 bases). The V gene lost 5 bases and the J gene lost 0 bases, with 20 bases spanning the gap. This CDR3 contains 18 residues. The germline CDR1 and CDR2 sequences are SGHAT and FQNNGV. In DNA, the CDR3 is TGTGCCAGCAGCCACGTAACAACAGGGACGGGAGCCAAAAACATTCAGTACTTC. This gives the protein CASSHVTTGTGAKNIQYF.

The chain carries TRBV29-1 and TRBJ1-1, with a weak D call TRBD1 (6 bases). V dropped 1 base and J dropped 5 bases, with 14 bases sitting between them. Per germline, CDR1 SQVTM and CDR2 ANQGSEA. The CDR3 runs 14 residues. CDR3 bases: TGCAGCGTTGAAGTAGCGGGGGCGCAGACTGAAGCTTTCTTT. This gives the protein CSVEVAGAQTEAFF.

In this sample, this clone turned up once. The genes are TRBV3-1 (or the pseudogene TRBV3-2) and TRBJ1-3; D gene uncertain. Germline values: CDR1 LGHDT, CDR2 YNNKEL (reference sequence). Trimming shortened V by 8 bases and J by 0 bases, and 11 bases separated the two germline ends. The length of the CDR3 is 14 residues. The CDR3 protein is CASLDHNSGNTIYF. CDR3 coding DNA: TGTGCCAGCCTCGACCATAACTCTGGAAACACCATATATTTT.